This TCR beta chain was observed in a study of shared clonotypes between healthy human individuals. Study-level points and caveats: In a handful of donors, around 4.5% of naive CD4 clonotypes appeared in common. A reduction in generation probabilities was seen for non-shared clonotypes relative to those shared by all four donors. The study sampled only blood, and tissue repertoires likely differ.

Profiled with immunoSEQ multiplex PCR; TCRdb holds only in-frame clones, not every one. The sample carries about 2,500,000 clones, about 92% recorded once. The CDR3 extends over 16 amino acids. V lost 5 bases, J lost 1 base, and 7 bases stayed unmatched. Germline CDR1 reads SGHDN; CDR2 reads FVKESK. A note on this clone: Its antigen is as yet unknown.

Recent vaccinations or acute infections were absent in the healthy HIV-negative adult donors. The sample was naive CD4+ T cells sorted from blood. Subset given: CD45RA+ positively selected. This sequence originates from a young man in good health. This chain connects TRBV14 to TRBJ2-1, with TRBD1 matching 8 bases. DNA for the CDR3: TGTGCCAGCAGCGAAGCCCGGGACAGGTCCTACAATGAGCAGTTCTTC. Protein product: CASSEARDRSYNEQFF.